The clone carrying this T cell receptor beta chain appeared a single time. This sample stems from a study of blood T cell repertoires in COVID-19. About the study: PBMCs, B-cell-depleted T cells, or T cells were the source of the cDNA or gDNA that made up the material.

This study enrolled people aged roughly 18 to 89 from about 24 US geographic areas. All recovered Cohort 3 donors got two negative PCRs, got clearance, or saw symptom resolution. This CDR3 is built from 13 residues. With 6 bases removed from V and 7 bases from J, the gap between germline ends came to 10 bases. Authors' processing steps: Reference gene primer amplification in the assay estimated nucleated cell counts. Only in-frame clones appear in the TCRdb table, and some are missing; sequencing was by immunoSEQ multiplex PCR. From that table come the V and J calls and clone size; the DNA was used to work out D and trimming. In the table there are roughly 360,000 clones, about 87% of which are singletons.

This sequence joins TRBV12-3 or TRBV12-4 and TRBJ1-6, with D perhaps matching TRBD1 (5 bases). The sequencing sample was made of PBMCs or T cells enriched from blood (not recorded which). This receptor was taken from a man younger than 45 who had recovered from COVID-19. The CDR3 protein is CASRGAQNSPLHF. The CDR3 region has the DNA TGTGCCAGCAGAGGGGCCCAAAATTCACCCCTCCACTTT.